This T cell receptor (beta chain) was obtained from a study of blood T cell repertoires in COVID-19. Study-level background: Some COVID-19 samples were acute and others convalescent; all came from the United States, Italy and Spain. T cells, B-cell-depleted T cells, or PBMCs provided the cDNA or gDNA that served as material.

Authors' processing steps: Nucleated cell number was recorded as an estimate derived from reference gene primer amplification. Profiled with immunoSEQ multiplex PCR; TCRdb holds only in-frame clones, not every one. That table gives V, J and clone size, and the DNA gave D and trimming. Of over 95,000 clones detected, roughly 80% appear once; the ten largest clones hold approximately 8.1%. The CDR3 runs to 16 residues. CDR1 and CDR2 (germline): SEHNR, FQNEAQ (reference sequence). The ends were cut back, 4 bases at V and 0 bases at J, with 13 bases in the middle. This clonotype was sampled from a woman in her 40s with acute or convalescent COVID-19. The V call is TRBV7-9, the J call TRBJ1-3; weak D call: TRBD1 (5 bases). The material sequenced was peripheral blood. The CDR3 here is CASSSKPGSSGNTIYF. CDR3 bases: TGTGCCAGCAGCTCCAAACCAGGGTCCTCTGGAAACACCATATATTTT.